This entry lists 7 T cell receptor beta chains sequenced from one sample in a study of T cells expressing NK-cell markers. TCRdb reprocessed the 5' RACE reads; each CDR3 protein has one entry and no DNA is given. Recorded for this sample: hundreds of thousands of distinct CDR3 sequences. Sequencing was performed on blood T cells: a sorted CD56 or NKG2C T cell subset, CD4+ or CD8+ T cells, or bulk PBMC T cells (not recorded which). These receptors were taken from a man aged 18-30 years in good health.

The chain joins TRBV6-1 to TRBJ1-2; TCRdb returns TRBD1, unconfirmable since there is no DNA. Germline V gene data show CDR1 as MNHNS and CDR2 as SASEGT. The CDR3 extends over 14 amino acids. This chain's CDR3 is CASRSRGIFAGYTF.

This chain connects TRBV11-1 to TRBJ2-1; TCRdb selects TRBD1, and the lack of DNA leaves this call unchecked. CDR1 is SGHAT, CDR2 FQDESV, per germline (reference sequence). The CDR3 runs to 16 residues. The CDR3 here is CASSLAWRAGYNEQFF.

The chain joins TRBV5-5 to TRBJ2-3; lacking DNA, the TRBD2 call made by TCRdb goes unchecked. In germline, CDR1 is SGHKS, CDR2 YYEKEE (reference sequence). The CDR3 runs to 15 residues. CDR3 loop: CASILLAGEADTQYF.

The V gene is TRBV9, the J gene TRBJ2-1; lacking DNA, the TRBD1 call made by TCRdb goes unchecked. This CDR3 comprises 15 residues. Germline CDR1 and CDR2: SGDLS and YYNGEE. CDR3 protein: CASSATETVYNEQFF.

The chain carries TRBV7-2 and TRBJ1-1; absent DNA, TCRdb's TRBD1 call cannot be checked. This CDR3 has 13 amino acids. Germline assignment: CDR1 SGHTA and CDR2 FQGNSA. CDR3: CASSILGGREAFF.

The CDR3 here is CASSPGDRGSHEQFF. The rearrangement joins TRBV5-1 to TRBJ2-1; checking the TCRdb D call of TRBD1 is not possible without DNA. CDR3 length: 15 residues. CDR1 and CDR2 from the germline V gene are SGHRS and YFSETQ. Using reference TRBV5-1 and TRBJ2-1 for the parts outside the CDR3, the full variable domain is KAGVTQTPRYLIKTRGQQVTLSCSPISGHRSVSWYQQTPGQGLQFLFEYFSETQRNKGNFPGRFSGRQFSNSRSEMNVSTLELGDSALYLCASSPGDRGSHEQFFGPGTRLTVL.

The V and J genes are TRBV3-1 and TRBJ2-3; TCRdb's assignment of TRBD2 cannot be checked, as there is no DNA. Germline-derived CDR1 and CDR2 are LGHDT and YNNKEL (reference sequence). The CDR3 runs to 13 residues. CDR3 sequence reads: CASSPRFRDTQYF.